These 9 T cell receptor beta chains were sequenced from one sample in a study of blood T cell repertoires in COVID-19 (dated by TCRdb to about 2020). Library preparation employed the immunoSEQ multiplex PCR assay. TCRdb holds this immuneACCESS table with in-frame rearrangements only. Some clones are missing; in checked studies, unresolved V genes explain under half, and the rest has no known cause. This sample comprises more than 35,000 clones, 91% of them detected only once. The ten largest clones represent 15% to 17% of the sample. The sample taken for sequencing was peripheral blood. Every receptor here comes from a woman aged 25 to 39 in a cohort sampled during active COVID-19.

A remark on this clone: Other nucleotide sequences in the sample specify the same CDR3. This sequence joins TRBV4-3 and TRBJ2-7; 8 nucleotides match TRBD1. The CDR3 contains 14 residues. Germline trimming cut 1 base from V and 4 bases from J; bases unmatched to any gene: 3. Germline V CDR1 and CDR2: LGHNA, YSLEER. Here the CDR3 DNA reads TGCGCCAGCAGCCAAGGACAGGGGTCGTACGAGCAGTACTTC. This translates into CASSQGQGSYEQYF.

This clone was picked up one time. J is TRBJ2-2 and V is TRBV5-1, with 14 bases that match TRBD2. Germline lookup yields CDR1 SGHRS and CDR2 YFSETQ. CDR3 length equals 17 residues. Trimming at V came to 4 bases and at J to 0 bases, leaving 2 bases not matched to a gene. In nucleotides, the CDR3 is TGCGCCAGCAGCAGGGGACTAGCGGGAGCGAACACCGGGGAGCTGTTTTTT. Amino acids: CASSRGLAGANTGELFF. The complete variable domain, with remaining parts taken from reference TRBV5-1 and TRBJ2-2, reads KAGVTQTPRYLIKTRGQQVTLSCSPISGHRSVSWYQQTPGQGLQFLFEYFSETQRNKGNFPGRFSGRQFSNSRSEMNVSTLELGDSALYLCASSRGLAGANTGELFFGEGSRLTVL.

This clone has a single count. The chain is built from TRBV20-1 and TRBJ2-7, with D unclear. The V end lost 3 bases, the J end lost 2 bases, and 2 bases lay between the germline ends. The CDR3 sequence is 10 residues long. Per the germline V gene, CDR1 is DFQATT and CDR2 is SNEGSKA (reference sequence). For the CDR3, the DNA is TGCAGTGCTAGCGCCTACGAGCAGTACTTC. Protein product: CSASAYEQYF.

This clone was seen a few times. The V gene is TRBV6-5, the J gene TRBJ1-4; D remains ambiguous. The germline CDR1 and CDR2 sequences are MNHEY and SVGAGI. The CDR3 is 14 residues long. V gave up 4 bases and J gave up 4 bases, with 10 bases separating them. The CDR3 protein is CASSSQRFNEKLFF. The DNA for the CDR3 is TGTGCCAGCAGTTCCCAACGGTTTAATGAAAAACTGTTTTTT.

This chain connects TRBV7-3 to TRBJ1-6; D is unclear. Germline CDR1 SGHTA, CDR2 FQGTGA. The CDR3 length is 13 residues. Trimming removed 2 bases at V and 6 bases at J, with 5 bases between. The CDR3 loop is CASSLSTNSPLHF. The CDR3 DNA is TGTGCCAGCAGCTTATCTACTAATTCACCCCTCCACTTT.

The CDR3 DNA sequence: TGTGCCAGCAGGAGGACAGGGAACAGCAATCAGCCCCAGCATTTT. Translated: CASRRTGNSNQPQHF. V gene TRBV6-5 combines with J gene TRBJ1-5, with 8 bases that match TRBD1. Germline lookup yields CDR1 MNHEY and CDR2 SVGAGI. The CDR3 runs to 15 residues. V was clipped by 6 bases and J by 1 base; unmatched bases: 5.

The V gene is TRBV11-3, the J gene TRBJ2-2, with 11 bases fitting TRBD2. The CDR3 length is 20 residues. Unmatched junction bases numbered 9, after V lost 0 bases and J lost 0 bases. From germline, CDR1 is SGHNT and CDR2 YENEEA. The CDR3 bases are TGTGCCAGCAGCTTAGATACTTCGGGACTAGCGGTCTCGAACACCGGGGAGCTGTTTTTT. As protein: CASSLDTSGLAVSNTGELFF. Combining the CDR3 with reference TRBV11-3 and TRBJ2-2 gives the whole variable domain EAGVVQSPRYKIIEKKQPVAFWCNPISGHNTLYWYLQNLGQGPELLIRYENEEAVDDSQLPKDRFSAERLKGVDSTLKIQPAELGDSAVYLCASSLDTSGLAVSNTGELFFGEGSRLTVL.

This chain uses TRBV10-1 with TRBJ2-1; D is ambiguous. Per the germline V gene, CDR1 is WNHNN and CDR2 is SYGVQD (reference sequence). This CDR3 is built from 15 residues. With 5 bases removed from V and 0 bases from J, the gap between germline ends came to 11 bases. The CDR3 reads CASSKAVSSYNEQFF. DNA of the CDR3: TGCGCCAGCAGTAAGGCGGTTAGCTCCTACAATGAGCAGTTCTTC.

This CDR3 reads CASSIGPNRGRTNTEAFF. The CDR3 nucleotides read TGTGCCAGTAGTATAGGCCCAAACAGGGGGCGCACGAACACTGAAGCTTTCTTT. The chain combines TRBV19 with TRBJ1-1; 9 positions agree with TRBD1. The V and J ends lost 1 base and 1 base, in that order; junction bases with no gene match: 10. The length of the CDR3 is 18 residues. The V gene's germline CDR1 is LNHDA and CDR2 SQIVND (reference sequence).